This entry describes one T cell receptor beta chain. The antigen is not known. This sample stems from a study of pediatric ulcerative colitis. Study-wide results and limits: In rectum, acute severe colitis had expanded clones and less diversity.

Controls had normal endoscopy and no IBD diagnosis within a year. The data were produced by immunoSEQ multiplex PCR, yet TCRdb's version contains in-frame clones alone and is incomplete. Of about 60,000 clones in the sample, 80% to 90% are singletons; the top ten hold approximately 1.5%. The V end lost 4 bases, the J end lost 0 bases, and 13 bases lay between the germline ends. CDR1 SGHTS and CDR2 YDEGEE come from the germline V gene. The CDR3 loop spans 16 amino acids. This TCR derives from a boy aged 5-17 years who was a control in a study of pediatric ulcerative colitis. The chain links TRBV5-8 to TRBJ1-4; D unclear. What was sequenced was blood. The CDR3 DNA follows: TGTGCCAGCAGCCCTGGGAGGACTGCAACTAATGAAAAACTGTTTTTT. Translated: CASSPGRTATNEKLFF.